This paragraph covers one TCR beta chain sequence. This sample stems from a study of cytomegalovirus exposure and HLA in healthy donors. The J segment lost 4 bases and the V segment lost 5 bases, leaving 12 bases of the junction unmatched. Germline loops: CDR1 MNHEY, CDR2 SMNVEV (reference sequence). The CDR3 covers 16 residues. PCR used 60 Vbeta primers and 13 Jbeta primers. In the original workflow: In a later analysis, around 10 million of 83 million or so unique beta chains occurred in at least two donors. Repertoires were generated with immunoSEQ multiplex PCR, while TCRdb's copy carries only in-frame clones and drops some. The V and J calls and clone size are taken from that table; D and trimming were inferred from the DNA. Of about 90,000 clones listed, more than 55% are singletons.

The rearrangement uses TRBV27 and TRBJ2-7; 9 bases align to TRBD1. The sequence was obtained from a woman in her thirties in good health and CMV-seropositive. Sequences were obtained from PBMCs. CDR3 sequence (DNA): TGTGCCAGCAGTCTACCCCGGGACAGGGTAAGGTACGAGCAGTACTTC. Translation: CASSLPRDRVRYEQYF.